One sample yielded the 18 T cell receptor beta chains listed below, sequenced in a study of metastatic and nonmetastatic thyroid tumors. The entire patient cohort was treatment-naive prior to thyroid surgery. From the PCR reads, TCRdb re-called clones with MiXCR. The sample holds over 25,000 clones; around 17% are singletons and the top ten take 5.5% to 7.5%. The sequenced sample consisted of blood. These receptors originate from a male donor with papillary thyroid cancer or a benign thyroid nodule (not recorded which). Some clones in this sample may be carry-over from other donors' samples.

At least ten counts were recorded for this clone. The chain joins TRBV6-2 or TRBV6-3 to TRBJ2-1; D is tentatively TRBD1 or TRBD2 (5 bases each). Germline values: CDR1 MNHEY, CDR2 SVGEGT. V was pared by 10 bases and J by 4 bases, with 17 bases between. The CDR3 covers 14 residues. This CDR3 reads CATYPGTAYNEQFF. In DNA form, the CDR3 reads TGTGCCACCTACCCCGGGACCGCATACAATGAGCAGTTCTTC.

This clone showed up just once. The CDR3 DNA reads as TGCAGTGCTAGGTCTATAGGGAGTACCTACAATGAGCAGTTCTTC. Translated: CSARSIGSTYNEQFF. The J gene is TRBJ2-1, the V gene TRBV20-1; the D gene is possibly TRBD2 (5 bases). This CDR3 contains 15 residues. V was trimmed by 3 bases and J by 2 bases, leaving 14 bases between them. Looked up from germline, CDR1 is DFQATT and CDR2 is SNEGSKA (reference sequence).

This clone has ten or more counts. V gene TRBV7-8 combines with J gene TRBJ1-5; 10 bases match TRBD1. The CDR3 runs 17 residues. V shed 0 bases, J shed 5 bases, and the junction held 7 bases outside the gene matches. Germline CDR1 is SGHVS and CDR2 is FQNEAQ. The CDR3 DNA reads TGTGCCAGCAGCTTAGCGTCGGACAGGGGGTTGCATCAGCCCCAGCATTTT. Translation: CASSLASDRGLHQPQHF.

V is TRBV30 and J is TRBJ2-7; TRBD1 matches 9 bases. This CDR3 has 14 amino acids. Trimming took 4 bases from V and 0 from J; bases not matched to a gene: 4. In germline, CDR1 is GTSNPN, CDR2 SVGIG (reference sequence). The chain's CDR3 is CAWMVQGASYEQYF. CDR3 bases: TGTGCCTGGATGGTACAGGGGGCCTCCTACGAGCAGTACTTC.

This clone was observed at least ten times. The J gene is TRBJ2-7, the V gene TRBV3-1, with 9 bases that match TRBD1. Germline V CDR1 and CDR2: LGHDT, YNNKEL (reference sequence). This CDR3 has 14 amino acids. J lost 3 bases, V lost 1 base, and 1 base had no gene match. For the CDR3, the DNA is TGTGCCAGCAGCCAAGGGACAGGGGACTACGAGCAGTACTTC. This encodes CASSQGTGDYEQYF.

In its sample, this clone was seen a few times. Relative to the germline gene, one junction end is altered; a read error may explain this. The CDR3 sequence is CASSSPGTVQYDQYF. The CDR3 DNA follows: TGTGCCAGCAGTAGTCCCGGGACAGTACAGTACGATCAGTACTTC. This rearrangement joins TRBV28 to TRBJ2-7; TRBD1 agrees at 7 bases. Germline CDR1 reads MDHEN; CDR2 reads SYDVKM. This CDR3 is built from 15 residues.

At least ten counts were recorded for this clone. It may be a read error: a sequence one base away is much more abundant. The gene calls are TRBV7-9 and TRBJ1-1; no clear D. Germline loops: CDR1 SEHNR, CDR2 FQNEAQ (reference sequence). V lost 5 bases to trimming and J lost 1 base, with 8 bases between them. The CDR3 consists of 13 residues. The CDR3 sequence: CASSPAGNTEAFF. The CDR3 DNA sequence: TGTGCCAGCAGCCCAGCAGGGAACACTGAAGCTTTCTTT.

This clone was seen ten or more times. The chain joins TRBV11-3 to TRBJ1-6; 8 bases match TRBD1. Trimming cost V 5 bases and J 10 bases; bases outside gene matches: 4. Germline loops: CDR1 SGHNT, CDR2 YENEEA. CDR3 length: 13 residues. The CDR3 loop is CASSLTGVSPLHF. The DNA of the CDR3 is TGTGCCAGCAGCCTGACAGGGGTATCACCCCTCCACTTT.

This clone has a count of ten or more. The rearrangement uses TRBV19 and TRBJ2-5; TRBD2 agrees at 12 bases. Trimming removed 5 bases from V and 3 bases from J; junction bases left unmatched: 4. The CDR3 consists of 15 residues. Germline V gene data show CDR1 as LNHDA and CDR2 as SQIVND (reference sequence). The CDR3 loop reads CASSGLAGGEETQYF. For the CDR3, the DNA is TGTGCCAGTAGTGGTCTAGCGGGAGGGGAAGAGACCCAGTACTTC.

This clone has ten or more counts. This sequence joins TRBV4-2 and TRBJ2-5, with 10 bases identical to TRBD2. Germline values: CDR1 LGHNA, CDR2 YNFKEQ. This CDR3 region has 16 residues. V lost 0 bases, J lost 6 bases, and 7 bases stayed unmatched. CDR3: CASSQDPASGSQTQYF. The CDR3 region has the DNA TGTGCCAGCAGCCAAGATCCCGCTAGCGGGAGCCAGACCCAGTACTTC.

This clone was observed a few times. The V call is TRBV28, the J call TRBJ2-7; no reliable D call. Germline V gene sequence: CDR1 MDHEN, CDR2 SYDVKM. V gave up 7 bases and J gave up 8 bases, with 18 bases separating them. CDR3 length equals 13 residues. CDR3 in amino acids: CASKKASPTKQYF. CDR3 in DNA: TGTGCCAGCAAAAAGGCCAGCCCTACGAAGCAGTACTTC.

At least ten counts were recorded for this clone. The chain combines TRBV18 with TRBJ2-1, with 12 bases that match TRBD1. V shed 4 bases and J 7 bases; nucleotides not matched to a gene: 8. The CDR3 loop spans 16 amino acids. CDR1 and CDR2 (germline): KGHSH, LQKENI. CDR3 bases: TGTGCCAGCTCACTGACCGGGACAGGGGGCTTGAATGAGCAGTTCTTC. This codes for CASSLTGTGGLNEQFF.

This clone came up a few times. Other DNA sequences in this specimen translate into the identical CDR3. The chain combines TRBV28 with TRBJ2-7; TRBD1 aligns across 9 bases. CDR1 is MDHEN and CDR2 is SYDVKM in the germline V gene. With V trimmed by 6 bases and J by 3 bases, 6 bases remained unmatched. CDR3 length equals 14 residues. Here the CDR3 DNA reads TGTGCCAGCAGGGACCCGGGACAGGGCTACGAGCAGTACTTC. Amino acid sequence: CASRDPGQGYEQYF.

This clone was seen a handful of times. An end of the junction does not agree with germline; a read error may underlie this. This chain joins TRBV2 and TRBJ1-1; the match to TRBD1 covers 8 bases. The germline gives CDR1 SNHLY, CDR2 FYNNEI. This CDR3 comprises 14 residues. Here the CDR3 DNA reads TGTGTCAGCAGTCGGACAGGGACGAATACTGAAGCTTTCTTT. Its protein product is CVSSRTGTNTEAFF.

This clone was counted many times. The chain carries TRBV9 and TRBJ2-6; D gene unclear. This CDR3 comprises 15 residues. Trimming pared 0 bases from V and 3 bases from J, leaving 7 bases between. CDR1 and CDR2 from the germline V gene are SGDLS and YYNGEE. The CDR3 here is CASSVVGNGANVLTF. The CDR3 DNA reads as TGTGCCAGCAGCGTAGTGGGGAATGGGGCCAACGTCCTGACTTTC.

This rearrangement joins TRBV6-1 to TRBJ1-2, with D tentatively TRBD1 (5 bases). The V gene lost 6 bases and the J gene lost 4 bases, with 15 bases spanning the gap. The length of the CDR3 is 14 residues. Germline CDR1 MNHNS, CDR2 SASEGT. This chain's CDR3 is CASSMNGGRYGYTF. The CDR3 region has the DNA TGTGCCAGCAGCATGAACGGGGGACGCTATGGCTACACCTTC.

This clone occurred many times. This chain connects TRBV9 to TRBJ2-7; tentative D call: TRBD2 (7 bases). V lost 6 bases and J lost 6, with 19 bases in between. This CDR3 comprises 14 residues. Germline V lookup: CDR1 SGDLS, CDR2 YYNGEE. The CDR3 reads CASTPGGAGGEQYF. CDR3 DNA sequence: TGTGCCAGCACCCCTGGGGGGGCCGGGGGCGAGCAGTACTTC.

This clone was detected many times. The rearrangement uses TRBV27 and TRBJ2-3; D gene uncertain. CDR3 size: 14 residues. V was shortened by 5 bases and J by 2 bases, with 11 bases between the two germline ends. Looked up from germline, CDR1 is MNHEY and CDR2 is SMNVEV (reference sequence). CDR3 sequence (DNA): TGTGCCAGCAGTCTCCTATACTCCACAGATACGCAGTATTTT. Translating gives CASSLLYSTDTQYF.